This T cell receptor (beta chain) stems from a study of T cell responses to AZD1222 COVID-19 vaccine. General study points: Repertoire sampling occurred only after the peak T cell response.

Sequenced by immunoSEQ multiplex PCR; TCRdb stores in-frame clones only, minus some. This sample has 85,000 to 110,000 clones, with 91% found just once. As concerns this clone: Its antigen is not known.

The sequence was obtained from an adult in good health. This specimen was peripheral blood, taken on day 0 of AZD1222 vaccination.

DNA for the CDR3: TGCGCCAGCAGCCAAGGGCGGGTCGGGGCAAATTCACCCCTCCACTTT. It codes for CASSQGRVGANSPLHF. This rearrangement joins TRBV4-1 to TRBJ1-6, with D possibly TRBD1 on 5 matching bases. With 1 base removed from V and 7 bases from J, the gap between germline ends came to 14 bases. CDR3 length: 16 residues. Germline V gene lookup returns CDR1 MGHRA and CDR2 YSYEKL.